Each of the 23 T cell receptor beta chains below was sequenced from the same sample in a study of CD8 T cells in Susac syndrome. Random hexamers were used to reverse transcribe roughly 0.5 to 1 ug of RNA. From the immunoSEQ multiplex PCR reads, TCRdb called clonotypes with MiXCR, one entry per CDR3 protein. This table holds approximately 190,000 distinct CDR3 sequences, 95% found once. Sequenced material: CD4+ T cells from PBMCs. Receptor source: a human donor with Susac syndrome.

This sequence joins TRBV12-3 or TRBV12-4 and TRBJ1-1, with unresolved D. The V and J ends lost 4 bases and 3 bases respectively, with 9 bases between them. This CDR3 spans 13 amino acids. This CDR3 is CASSYLSDTEAFF. CDR3 sequence (DNA): TGTGCCAGCAGTTACCTTTCCGACACTGAAGCTTTCTTT.

The V and J genes are TRBV21-1 and TRBJ2-7; the table assigns TRBD1, which was not confirmed against the DNA. TRBV21-1 is a listed pseudogene. The CDR3 covers 13 residues. CDR3 sequence reads: CASSIRGVYEQYF. The CDR3 bases are TGTGCCAGCAGCATAAGGGGCGTCTACGAGCAGTACTTC.

V usage is TRBV9 and J usage is TRBJ2-7, with D unresolved. Germline CDR1 and CDR2: SGDLS and YYNGEE. Trimming took 2 bases from V and 7 from J, leaving 1 base between them. The CDR3 length is 9 residues. DNA for the CDR3: TGTGCCAGCAGCGTGGAGCAGTACTTC. The encoded protein is CASSVEQYF.

The rearrangement links TRBV29-1 to TRBJ1-6; D is uncertain. The V end lost 5 bases, the J end lost 7 bases, and 12 bases lay between the germline ends. This CDR3 region has 13 residues. Looked up from germline, CDR1 is SQVTM and CDR2 is ANQGSEA. The CDR3 nucleotides read TGCAGCGTTCGGGAATCGGGGAATTCACCCCTCCACTTT. This gives the protein CSVRESGNSPLHF.

This clonotype was observed a single time. The chain joins TRBV13 to TRBJ2-5; 8 nucleotides align to TRBD2. Germline assignment: CDR1 PRHDT and CDR2 FYEKMQ (reference sequence). With V trimmed by 2 bases and J by 4 bases, 9 bases remained unmatched. The CDR3 extends over 16 amino acids. DNA for the CDR3: TGTGCCAGCAGCTTAAGGACGGGGGGGCCGGGAGAGACCCAGTACTTC. Its protein product is CASSLRTGGPGETQYF.

This sequence joins TRBV5-1 and TRBJ2-5; D gene uncertain. CDR1 is SGHRS, CDR2 YFSETQ, per germline. With 5 bases removed from V and 1 base from J, the gap between germline ends came to 9 bases. The CDR3 runs to 13 residues. Written as DNA, the CDR3 is TGCGCCAGCAGGACAACGGGCCAAGAGACCCAGTACTTC. Translated: CASRTTGQETQYF.

This chain connects TRBV6-6 to TRBJ2-5, with D unresolved. The ends were cut back, 4 bases at V and 3 bases at J, with 9 bases in the middle. Germline lookup yields CDR1 MNHNY and CDR2 SVGAGI (reference sequence). The CDR3 is 13 amino acids. CDR3 amino acids: CASSSQTEETQYF. The CDR3 DNA is TGTGCCAGCAGTTCCCAGACGGAAGAGACCCAGTACTTC.

This clonotype was seen a handful of times. V is TRBV7-6 and J is TRBJ1-5; D ambiguous. The CDR3 spans 13 residues. Germline lookup yields CDR1 SGHVS and CDR2 FNYEAQ. The ends were cut back, 5 bases at V and 0 bases at J, with 5 bases in the middle. The CDR3 loop reads CASSPDSNQPQHF. CDR3 nucleotides: TGTGCCAGCAGCCCGGATAGCAATCAGCCCCAGCATTTT.

The gene calls are TRBV5-6 and TRBJ2-7, with 9 bases lining up with TRBD1. The junction had 4 bases not matched to a gene; V was cut back by 6 bases and J by 3 bases. The CDR3 runs 13 residues. Germline V lookup: CDR1 SGHDT, CDR2 YYEEEE. Here the CDR3 DNA reads TGTGCCAGCACCCTGGACAGGGGCTACGAGCAGTACTTC. The encoded protein is CASTLDRGYEQYF.

In its sample, this clonotype was seen once. The chain uses TRBV5-1 and TRBJ2-2, with D possibly called TRBD1 or TRBD2 (5 bases each). V shed 4 bases and J shed 4 bases, with 14 bases lying between them. CDR1 and CDR2 from the germline V gene are SGHRS and YFSETQ. CDR3 size: 15 residues. CDR3: CASSASGAATGELFF. The CDR3 DNA sequence: TGCGCCAGCAGCGCCTCCGGGGCCGCCACCGGGGAGCTGTTTTTT.

This chain uses TRBV6-2 or TRBV6-3 with TRBJ1-5, with TRBD1 matching over 7 bases. The CDR3 runs 19 residues. V shed 7 bases, J shed 2 bases, and the junction held 20 bases outside the gene matches. Germline CDR1 and CDR2: MNHEY and SVGEGT. The CDR3 region is CASTPDGLGGSRGNQPQHF. In nucleotides, the CDR3 is TGTGCCAGCACCCCTGATGGGTTAGGGGGCTCTCGTGGCAATCAGCCCCAGCATTTT.

V and J are TRBV9 and TRBJ1-4, with D possibly matching TRBD1 (5 bases). The CDR3 totals 15 residues. Trimming took off 4 bases at V and 2 bases at J, with 12 bases between the two ends. The germline gives CDR1 SGDLS, CDR2 YYNGEE. The CDR3 region has the DNA TGTGCCAGCAGCCCGGGGGAGGGGACTAATGAAAAACTGTTTTTT. Translating gives CASSPGEGTNEKLFF.

The CDR3 spells CASSYPLLDLYEQYF. DNA of the CDR3: TGTGCCAGCAGTTACCCCCTGCTGGACTTATACGAGCAGTACTTC. The gene calls are TRBV6-6 and TRBJ2-7, with D possibly being TRBD2 (5 bases). Per germline, CDR1 MNHNY and CDR2 SVGAGI (reference sequence). Trimming shortened V by 2 bases and J by 4 bases, and 15 bases separated the two germline ends. This CDR3 contains 15 residues.

The J gene is TRBJ2-5, the V gene TRBV12-3 or TRBV12-4, with D tentatively TRBD2 (6 bases). The CDR3 has 15 amino acids. The V end was cut by 5 bases, the J end by 5 bases, with 18 bases between. The CDR3 DNA reads as TGTGCCAGCAGTGACGACTGGGGGAGGTGGGAGACCCAGTACTTC. It translates to CASSDDWGRWETQYF.

The gene calls are TRBV20-1 and TRBJ2-5, with TRBD1 as a possible D gene (7 bases). The CDR3 totals 12 residues. With 6 bases removed from V and 5 bases from J, the gap between germline ends came to 13 bases. Germline values: CDR1 DFQATT, CDR2 SNEGSKA (reference sequence). The CDR3 sequence is CSARRGLETQYF. The DNA for the CDR3 is TGCAGTGCAAGGAGGGGGCTTGAGACCCAGTACTTC.

The chain employs TRBV30 and TRBJ1-1, with a weak D call TRBD1 (6 bases). This CDR3 contains 14 residues. V was pared by 2 bases and J by 5 bases, with 15 bases between. Germline V gene sequence: CDR1 GTSNPN, CDR2 SVGIG (reference sequence). CDR3 sequence reads: CAWSRQVGVTEAFF. CDR3 in DNA: TGTGCCTGGAGTCGACAGGTTGGGGTTACTGAAGCTTTCTTT.

The rearrangement joins TRBV6-1 to TRBJ1-5; no clear D. Deletions cut 9 bases from V and 4 bases from J, with 16 bases between. Germline CDR1 is MNHNS and CDR2 is SASEGT. The length of the CDR3 is 14 residues. The CDR3 region has the DNA TGTGCCAGTGGAGTTGGGCTGGGGAATCAGCCCCAGCATTTT. It encodes CASGVGLGNQPQHF.

The chain is built from TRBV6-5 and TRBJ2-7; TRBD2 agrees at 8 bases. With V trimmed by 5 bases and J by 0 bases, 3 bases remained unmatched. Germline V gives CDR1 MNHEY, CDR2 SVGAGI. CDR3 length: 14 residues. As DNA, the CDR3 is TGTGCCAGCAGTCGGGGGGGAAGCTCCTACGAGCAGTACTTC. Protein sequence: CASSRGGSSYEQYF.

This clonotype is a singleton in its sample. The chain combines TRBV12-3 or TRBV12-4 with TRBJ1-2; D might be TRBD1 (5 bases). V lost 7 bases and J 8 bases, leaving 20 bases between the germline ends. The CDR3 totals 14 residues. Here the CDR3 DNA reads TGTGCCAGCACCCTCGGGGCAGGCTGGGAAGGCTACACCTTC. Translating it yields CASTLGAGWEGYTF.

The rearrangement uses TRBV5-1 and TRBJ2-7, with unresolved D. The V and J ends lost 0 bases and 2 bases respectively, with 9 bases between them. The CDR3 has 14 amino acids. CDR1 and CDR2 from the germline V gene are SGHRS and YFSETQ. The CDR3 nucleotides are TGCGCCAGCAGCTTGGGTCGGGCCGCCTACGAGCAGTACTTC. This codes for CASSLGRAAYEQYF.

J is TRBJ2-5 and V is TRBV4-1; D tentatively fits TRBD1 or TRBD2 (5 bases each). V lost 6 bases and J lost 5, with 16 bases in between. This CDR3 region has 14 residues. CDR1 MGHRA and CDR2 YSYEKL come from the germline V gene. CDR3 protein: CASRSGPGRETQYF. CDR3 in DNA: TGCGCCAGCAGATCGGGACCTGGAAGGGAGACCCAGTACTTC.

CDR3 coding DNA: TGTGCCAGCAGCCAGCGGGGGGGAGCCTCCGAGCAGTACTTC. This codes for CASSQRGGASEQYF. The V and J genes are TRBV3-1 and TRBJ2-7, with 9 bases that match TRBD2. The length of the CDR3 is 14 residues. Germline V gives CDR1 LGHDT, CDR2 YNNKEL (reference sequence). V shed 3 bases and J 6 bases; nucleotides not matched to a gene: 6.

J is TRBJ2-3 and V is TRBV21-1; TRBD1 reflects the table's D call only, with no check against the DNA. TRBV21-1 is flagged as a pseudogene. The length of the CDR3 is 15 residues. This chain's CDR3 is CASSKGGEGADTQYF. Written as DNA, the CDR3 is TGTGCCAGCAGCAAAGGTGGGGAAGGGGCAGATACGCAGTATTTT.